This T cell receptor (beta chain) was recorded in a study of human T cells and chemical hapten exposure (dated by TCRdb to about 2021). General notes on the study: For sensitization, 2% DPC in acetone was applied to a 2 cm by 2 cm area of upper inner arm skin. Throughout the study period of around 25 weeks, patients also received therapeutic DPC doses to the scalp every week. Patch testing was performed on the upper back with Finn chambers containing 0.01% DPC, and the patch tests were scored after 6 days according to International Contact Dermatitis Research Group standards. The patient cohort, mostly female, included alopecia areata with under or over 50% scalp involvement, alopecia totalis and alopecia universalis. Libraries were combined into a pool for sequencing, and differences in TCR yield between samples came mainly from small differences in library volumes within the pool. Peripheral blood TCR repertoire changes were tracked in vivo in alopecia patients during primary and secondary sensitization to the hapten diphenylcyclopropenone (DPC). Blood was sampled from patients pre-sensitization (week 0) and at 2, 6 and about 24 weeks after DPC sensitization. For TCR sequencing, blood came from 25 to 30 alopecia patients at anywhere from one to four time points (pre-sensitization, 2, 6 and 24 weeks). Here is what the overall study found, with its caveats: Alopecia, a presumed autoimmune disease, was present in all patients, so the immune response of the patients might differ from that of healthy individuals. Compared with pre-sensitization or healthy control sets, expanded TCRs formed significantly more large CDR3 similarity clusters, which is consistent with antigen-driven responses. DPC sensitization did not change how many TCRs were above 1 in 1000 frequency, and no evidence was found of alterations in global repertoire structure. Patch test score correlated positively with the number of PT1 expanded TCRs, reaching significance at thresholds 8, 16 and 32 but not at 4. Repeated subsampling changed both the strength of the expansion versus patch-test correlation and the threshold at which the correlation became significant.

This clonotype was detected a few times. The antigen it binds to is not known. No clone much larger than this one lies a single base away; base qualities are absent. What this sample's time point label stands for: pre-sensitization, week 0. The treatment or condition label on this specimen signifies: therapeutic diphenylcyclopropenone sensitization with weekly scalp DPC. At every patch-test visit, the blood draw took place before the patch test was put on. Patients were eligible if aged 18 to 70, diagnosed with alopecia and judged suitable for DPC therapy, and pregnant patients were excluded. Total RNA was extracted from unfractionated whole blood collected in Tempus Blood RNA tubes. Library preparation used RACE. The sequencing machine was a NextSeq 500. Library preparation attached unique molecular identifiers to individual cDNA molecules for quantitative, reproducible TCR counting. For every blood RNA sample, sequencing covered both the TCR alpha and TCR beta chains. The source study handled its data this way. A median of around 100,000 TCRs per sample was observed, with a range of about 23,224 to 690,600. The Decombinator software suite was used to annotate the V, J and CDR3 of the TCR reads. To make PS versus PT1 abundance plots, every sample was subsampled to the same number of TCRs (28,000). TCRs were defined as expanded if absent before sensitization and observed at least eight times at the 2-week time point. Using fastp trimming at Q25 and MiXCR clonotype assembly, TCRdb reanalyzed the public sequencing data and kept in-frame beta chains. Entries that share a CDR3 protein sequence are merged under the most common genes and DNA. These V and J calls rely on TCRdb rather than the paper's analysis. The sample data list more than 250,000 distinct CDR3 sequences, and around 7% of these were observed just once. More than 0.95% of the sample rests with the top ten.

V and J lose 4 bases and 1 base, and a span of 15 bases separates them. The CDR3 runs 16 amino acids, cysteine and phenylalanine included. CDR3 DNA is the only sequence kept; it has 48 bases, read in frame from the first base. Reading the germline V gene gives CDR1 SGHTA and CDR2 FQGNSA. This sample comprised whole blood, obtained in connection with sensitization to the hapten diphenylcyclopropenone (DPC). This TCR was recovered from a young man with alopecia areata. Some clones in this sample may be carry-over from other donors' samples. The chain is encoded by TRBV7-2 joined to TRBJ2-3; the D gene is possibly TRBD2, with 5 bases matching. The encoded CDR3 is CASSSGVRPGTDTQYF. In nucleotides, the sequence is TGTGCCAGCAGCTCCGGGGTAAGGCCCGGCACAGATACGCAGTATTTT.